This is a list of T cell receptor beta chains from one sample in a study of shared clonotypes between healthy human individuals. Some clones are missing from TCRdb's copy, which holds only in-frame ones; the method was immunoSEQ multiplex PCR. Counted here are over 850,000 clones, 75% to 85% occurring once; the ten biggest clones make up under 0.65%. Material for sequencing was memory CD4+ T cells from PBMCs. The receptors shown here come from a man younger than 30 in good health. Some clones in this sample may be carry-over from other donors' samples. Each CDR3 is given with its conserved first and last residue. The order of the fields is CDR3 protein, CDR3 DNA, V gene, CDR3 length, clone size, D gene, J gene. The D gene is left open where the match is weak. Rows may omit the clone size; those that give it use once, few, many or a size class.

CDR3: CASSSSGRADTQYF
DNA: TGCGCCAGCTCTTCTAGCGGGAGGGCAGATACGCAGTATTTT
V: TRBV4-1
length: 14
size: NA
D: TRBD2
J: TRBJ2-3

CDR3: CASSGDRDQPQHF
DNA: TGTGCCAGCAGTGGGGACAGGGATCAGCCCCAGCATTTT
V: TRBV6-5
length: 13
size: NA
D: TRBD1
J: TRBJ1-5

CDR3: CAISDATLTGGRNEQYF
DNA: TGTGCCATCAGTGATGCTACTTTGACAGGGGGCCGAAACGAGCAGTACTTC
V: TRBV10-3
length: 17
size: NA
D: TRBD1
J: TRBJ2-7

CDR3: CASSSKAGTNEKLFF
DNA: TGTGCCAGCAGCTCGAAGGCGGGAACTAATGAAAAACTGTTTTTT
V: TRBV7-8
length: 15
size: NA
D: NA
J: TRBJ1-4

CDR3: CASSLEGTYEQYF
DNA: TGCGCCAGCAGCTTGGAAGGGACCTACGAGCAGTACTTC
V: TRBV5-1
length: 13
size: NA
D: NA
J: TRBJ2-7

CDR3: CSVGGLNTEAFF
DNA: TGCAGCGTTGGGGGGCTGAACACTGAAGCTTTCTTT
V: TRBV29-1
length: 12
size: NA
D: NA
J: TRBJ1-1

CDR3: CASSQDPPSGRGETQYF
DNA: TGTGCCAGCAGCCAAGATCCACCCAGCGGGAGGGGGGAGACCCAGTACTTC
V: TRBV4-2
length: 17
size: many
D: TRBD2
J: TRBJ2-5

CDR3: CASSYRGEPYEQYF
DNA: TGTGCCAGCAGTTACAGGGGGGAGCCCTACGAGCAGTACTTC
V: TRBV6-5
length: 14
size: NA
D: NA
J: TRBJ2-7

CDR3: CASSRASYEQYF
DNA: TGTGCCAGCAGCAGGGCCTCCTACGAGCAGTACTTC
V: TRBV5-6
length: 12
size: NA
D: NA
J: TRBJ2-7

CDR3: CASSVAPRPVVETQYF
DNA: TGTGCCAGCAGCGTAGCTCCCCGACCGGTAGTGGAGACCCAGTACTTC
V: TRBV9
length: 16
size: NA
D: NA
J: TRBJ2-5

CDR3: CASSYLPDLNEKLFF
DNA: TGTGCCAGCAGTTACCTCCCGGACCTTAATGAAAAACTGTTTTTT
V: TRBV6-5
length: 15
size: NA
D: NA
J: TRBJ1-4

CDR3: CASRGNWGTSGSYEQYF
DNA: TGTGCCAGCAGGGGGAATTGGGGGACTAGCGGGTCCTACGAGCAGTACTTC
V: TRBV5-8
length: 17
size: NA
D: TRBD2
J: TRBJ2-7

CDR3: CASSPPGGPNQPQHF
DNA: TGTGCCAGCAGCCCCCCGGGGGGGCCCAATCAGCCCCAGCATTTT
V: TRBV11-2
length: 15
size: NA
D: NA
J: TRBJ1-5

CDR3: CASSQVRGSNQPQHF
DNA: TGCGCCAGCAGCCAAGTAAGGGGCAGCAATCAGCCCCAGCATTTT
V: TRBV4-1
length: 15
size: NA
D: NA
J: TRBJ1-5

CDR3: CASSEDRTRNQPQHF
DNA: TGCGCCAGCAGTGAGGACAGGACCCGCAATCAGCCCCAGCATTTT
V: TRBV10-2
length: 15
size: NA
D: NA
J: TRBJ1-5

CDR3: CASSPVGGRAEEQFF
DNA: TGTGCCAGCAGCCCTGTAGGCGGGAGGGCTGAAGAGCAGTTCTTC
V: TRBV14
length: 15
size: NA
D: TRBD2
J: TRBJ2-1

CDR3: CASSKTGGGETQYF
DNA: TGTGCCAGCAGCAAGACAGGGGGCGGAGAGACCCAGTACTTC
V: TRBV5-6
length: 14
size: NA
D: TRBD1
J: TRBJ2-5

CDR3: CASSPPGTALSGYTF
DNA: TGTGCCAGCAGCCCCCCCGGGACAGCGCTATCTGGCTACACCTTC
V: TRBV7-8
length: 15
size: few
D: TRBD1
J: TRBJ1-2

CDR3: CASSRGDRPTGELFF
DNA: TGTGCCAGCAGCCGAGGGGACAGGCCCACCGGGGAGCTGTTTTTT
V: TRBV7-9
length: 15
size: many
D: TRBD1
J: TRBJ2-2

CDR3: CASSLGNTDTQYF
DNA: TGTGCCAGCAGCTTAGGCAACACAGATACGCAGTATTTT
V: TRBV11-3
length: 13
size: NA
D: NA
J: TRBJ2-3

CDR3: CASSLSPVQGSTGELFF
DNA: TGTGCCAGCAGTTTATCCCCGGTACAGGGGAGCACCGGGGAGCTGTTTTTT
V: TRBV28
length: 17
size: once
D: TRBD1
J: TRBJ2-2

CDR3: CASSLYPLHPDSREKLFF
DNA: TGTGCCAGCAGTTTATACCCCCTGCATCCGGACAGTAGGGAAAAACTGTTTTTT
V: TRBV28
length: 18
size: NA
D: NA
J: TRBJ1-4

CDR3: CASSPRQGWGTEAFF
DNA: TGTGCCAGCAGCCCGAGACAGGGGTGGGGCACTGAAGCTTTCTTT
V: TRBV5-4
length: 15
size: NA
D: TRBD1
J: TRBJ1-1

CDR3: CSVEQGGTDTQYF
DNA: TGCAGCGTTGAACAGGGTGGGACAGATACGCAGTATTTT
V: TRBV29-1
length: 13
size: NA
D: NA
J: TRBJ2-3

CDR3: CASSTQGAVAEAFF
DNA: TGCGCCAGCAGCACACAGGGGGCTGTGGCTGAAGCTTTCTTT
V: TRBV5-1
length: 14
size: once
D: TRBD1
J: TRBJ1-1

CDR3: CASSLANSYEQYF
DNA: TGTGCCAGCAGCTTAGCGAACAGCTACGAGCAGTACTTC
V: TRBV7-2
length: 13
size: NA
D: NA
J: TRBJ2-7

CDR3: CASSLRRVDTGELFF
DNA: TGTGCCAGCAGTTTGCGCAGGGTAGACACCGGGGAGCTGTTTTTT
V: TRBV28
length: 15
size: NA
D: NA
J: TRBJ2-2

CDR3: CASSSRRQGAHEQYF
DNA: TGTGCCAGCAGTTCCCGAAGACAGGGGGCCCACGAGCAGTACTTC
V: TRBV28
length: 15
size: NA
D: TRBD1
J: TRBJ2-7

CDR3: CATSRDRDNEQFF
DNA: TGTGCCACCAGCAGAGATCGGGACAACGAGCAGTTCTTC
V: TRBV15
length: 13
size: NA
D: NA
J: TRBJ2-1

CDR3: CASSLGASGSTDTQYF
DNA: TGTGCCAGCAGCTTAGGGGCTAGCGGGAGTACAGATACGCAGTATTTT
V: TRBV7-9
length: 16
size: NA
D: TRBD2
J: TRBJ2-3

CDR3: CASSQSSNYGYTF
DNA: TGCGCCAGCAGCCAAAGTTCTAACTATGGCTACACCTTC
V: TRBV4-1
length: 13
size: NA
D: NA
J: TRBJ1-2

CDR3: CASRGTSMRNTEAFF
DNA: TGTGCCAGCAGGGGGACCTCCATGCGGAACACTGAAGCTTTCTTT
V: TRBV2
length: 15
size: NA
D: NA
J: TRBJ1-1

CDR3: CASSLGISGTDTQYF
DNA: TGTGCCAGCAGCTTGGGTATCTCGGGCACAGATACGCAGTATTTT
V: TRBV11-3
length: 15
size: once
D: NA
J: TRBJ2-3

CDR3: CARSFAPSSYSYEQYF
DNA: TGTGCCAGAAGCTTTGCCCCCTCATCATACTCCTACGAGCAGTACTTC
V: TRBV5-3
length: 16
size: NA
D: NA
J: TRBJ2-7

CDR3: CASSRDRAANYGYTF
DNA: TGTGCCAGTAGCCGGGACAGGGCAGCTAACTATGGCTACACCTTC
V: TRBV19
length: 15
size: once
D: TRBD1
J: TRBJ1-2

CDR3: CASSIVRGQFAYGYTF
DNA: TGTGCCAGTAGTATAGTAAGGGGCCAATTTGCCTACGGCTACACCTTC
V: TRBV19
length: 16
size: few
D: NA
J: TRBJ1-2

CDR3: CASSVEGASQGNEQFF
DNA: TGTGCCAGCAGCGTAGAAGGGGCTAGTCAAGGTAATGAGCAGTTCTTC
V: TRBV9
length: 16
size: few
D: NA
J: TRBJ2-1

CDR3: CASSIKGDFRVETQYF
DNA: TGTGCCAGTAGTATAAAGGGGGACTTTAGGGTCGAGACCCAGTACTTC
V: TRBV19
length: 16
size: few
D: NA
J: TRBJ2-5

CDR3: CASSLARLGGTDTQYF
DNA: TGTGCCAGCAGCTTAGCCCGCCTGGGGGGCACAGATACGCAGTATTTT
V: TRBV11-2
length: 16
size: NA
D: NA
J: TRBJ2-3

CDR3: CASSKGGMNTEAFF
DNA: TGTGCCAGCAGTAAGGGGGGGATGAACACTGAAGCTTTCTTT
V: TRBV6-6
length: 14
size: NA
D: NA
J: TRBJ1-1

CDR3: CASSTSWVREGDTQYF
DNA: TGTGCCAGCAGTACATCCTGGGTCAGGGAGGGAGATACGCAGTATTTT
V: TRBV28
length: 16
size: NA
D: TRBD2
J: TRBJ2-3

CDR3: CASSLGGGREKLFF
DNA: TGCGCCAGCAGCTTGGGGGGTGGCCGGGAAAAACTGTTTTTT
V: TRBV5-1
length: 14
size: NA
D: NA
J: TRBJ1-4

CDR3: CASSPRAGDTGNTIYF
DNA: TGTGCCAGCAGCCCAAGGGCAGGGGACACTGGAAACACCATATATTTT
V: TRBV7-8
length: 16
size: NA
D: NA
J: TRBJ1-3

CDR3: CASSLAGRKNTEAFF
DNA: TGTGCCAGCAGTTTAGCCGGCAGGAAAAACACTGAAGCTTTCTTT
V: TRBV28
length: 15
size: NA
D: NA
J: TRBJ1-1

CDR3: CASSPMHRAYEQYF
DNA: TGTGCCAGCAGCCCGATGCACCGGGCCTACGAGCAGTACTTC
V: TRBV28
length: 14
size: once
D: NA
J: TRBJ2-7

CDR3: CASSQIGSGAYEQYF
DNA: TGTGCCAGCAGTCAAATCGGCAGCGGGGCCTACGAGCAGTACTTC
V: TRBV27
length: 15
size: NA
D: TRBD2
J: TRBJ2-7

CDR3: CAISEVGAGTEAFF
DNA: TGTGCCATCAGTGAGGTCGGGGCGGGTACTGAAGCTTTCTTT
V: TRBV10-3
length: 14
size: NA
D: NA
J: TRBJ1-1

CDR3: CSVEPMDARTVHGYTF
DNA: TGCAGCGTTGAACCAATGGACGCCAGGACGGTCCATGGCTACACCTTC
V: TRBV29-1
length: 16
size: NA
D: NA
J: TRBJ1-2

CDR3: CASSISGTNTGELFF
DNA: TGTGCCAGTAGTATATCTGGCACGAACACCGGGGAGCTGTTTTTT
V: TRBV19
length: 15
size: NA
D: NA
J: TRBJ2-2

CDR3: CASSPSRTSVEQFF
DNA: TGTGCCAGCAGCCCGAGTCGGACTAGCGTGGAGCAGTTCTTC
V: TRBV7-7
length: 14
size: NA
D: TRBD2
J: TRBJ2-1

CDR3: CASSNYGGRNEKLFF
DNA: TGTGCCAGCAGTAACTACGGGGGCCGTAATGAAAAACTGTTTTTT
V: TRBV2
length: 15
size: NA
D: NA
J: TRBJ1-4

CDR3: CASSFWTGNYEQYF
DNA: TGTGCCAGCAGCTTTTGGACAGGGAACTACGAGCAGTACTTC
V: TRBV7-2
length: 14
size: NA
D: TRBD1
J: TRBJ2-7

CDR3: CASSVEADREQYF
DNA: TGTGCCAGCAGCGTAGAGGCAGATCGGGAGCAGTACTTC
V: TRBV9
length: 13
size: NA
D: NA
J: TRBJ2-7

CDR3: CASSLSRGGGYTF
DNA: TGTGCCAGCAGCTTGAGCAGAGGGGGAGGCTACACCTTC
V: TRBV7-6
length: 13
size: many
D: NA
J: TRBJ1-2

CDR3: CASSRAGDILTDTQYF
DNA: TGCGCCAGCAGCCGGGCTGGAGACATCCTCACAGATACGCAGTATTTT
V: TRBV5-1
length: 16
size: once
D: NA
J: TRBJ2-3